One T cell receptor beta chain is described in this entry. This clonotype has just a few counts. Its recognized antigen is unknown. Base quality data are lacking; no much larger clone is found one base away. The listed sequencing device is Illumina HiSeq 2500. TCR beta libraries were prepared by quantitative 5'-RACE with molecular barcodes. In the authors' own workflow: A new computational method based on a probabilistic model of VDJ rearrangement was used to identify disease-linked TCR variants. Clones were called with MiXCR by TCRdb after fastp trimmed the public reads at Q25, and only in-frame beta chains were retained. Records with the same CDR3 protein are collapsed into one entry carrying the most frequent genes and DNA. These V and J calls derive from TCRdb rather than the authors' analysis. This sample gives roughly 700,000 distinct CDR3 sequences in total; 19% of them show up just once. The top ten constitute about a fifth of the sample.

The CDR1 and CDR2 encoded by the germline V gene are ENHRY and SYGVKD. The CDR3 has 16 amino acids, counting the end cysteine and phenylalanine. The entry retains the CDR3 DNA only, 48 bases that are in frame from base 1. Ends trimmed: V by 6 bases, J by 7 bases; bases unmatched to a gene: 13. The data derive from a study of CD8 T cells in ankylosing spondylitis (dated 2017 in TCRdb). Notes on the research overall: The study profiled T cell receptor beta repertoires in healthy donors and ankylosing spondylitis patients to find disease-linked TCR variants. In total, the full study cohort was made up of some 110 healthy donors and roughly 27 ankylosing spondylitis patients. Peripheral blood was sampled, and synovial fluid was additionally collected from ankylosing spondylitis patients. Overall results and qualifications from the work: A CD8+ phenotype was shown by the disease-linked clones, which were found at relatively low frequencies in peripheral blood. The disease-linked clones were reported to be significantly enriched in matched synovial fluid samples from ankylosing spondylitis patients. Blood from ankylosing spondylitis patients appeared to be characterized by a TCR beta motif made up of seven or eight highly homologous amino acid variants. Some motif variants were previously reported in synovial fluid and blood of reactive arthritis patients, suggesting common disease-initiation mechanisms.

The source of this sequence is a male donor with ankylosing spondylitis. The sample consisted of blood, either unsorted or a sorted T cell fraction (not recorded which). The chain is made from TRBV10-3 and TRBJ2-3; 10 central nucleotides agree with TRBD1. The DNA sequence follows: TGTGCCATCAGCGAACCGGGACAGGGGCCAACTCATACGCAGTATTTT. Translated, it gives CAISEPGQGPTHTQYF.